This T cell receptor (beta chain) was captured in a study of shared clonotypes between healthy human individuals. As for the study in general: Donor ages ranged 18 to 49 years: a couple of women, a few men.

Among the unsorted PBMC samples, replicate PCRs used around 300 ng DNA, 25,000 to 35,000 T cell genomes. Method: immunoSEQ multiplex PCR; TCRdb's copy keeps in-frame clones and lacks some. The sample includes roughly 500,000 clones, about 84% of them seen just once. Everyone who donated was a Caucasian adult who lived in Nashville, Tennessee. CDR1 SGDLS and CDR2 YYNGEE come from the germline V gene. CDR3 length equals 15 residues. V was cut by 0 bases and J by 6 bases, with 15 bases left in between. This clone was recorded once. The TCR was taken from a woman aged 40 to 50 in good health. Some clones in this sample may be carry-over from other donors' samples. The rearrangement uses TRBV9 and TRBJ1-2; D unclear. Sequences were obtained from PBMCs. The CDR3 DNA sequence: TGTGCCAGCAGCGTAGGCTCCCTCGGAGGGCATGGCTACACCTTC. This gives the protein CASSVGSLGGHGYTF.